Sequencing of this T cell receptor beta chain was carried out in a study of blood T cells in healthy people across ages. Findings and caveats of the study: Long-lived donors exceeded aged donors in naive CD4+ cells and diversity.

CDR1 and CDR2 (germline): SGHKS, YYEKEE (reference sequence). CDR3 length: 15 residues. Using a J-beta primer mix together with a sample-barcoded 5' primer, a second PCR was run for roughly 6 to 12 cycles. Each CDR3 protein gets one entry after TCRdb re-called the 5' RACE reads with MiXCR. Altogether hundreds of thousands of distinct CDR3 sequences are present, roughly 44% being singletons, with the ten largest covering around 18%. Total RNA was isolated from each sample in quantities of at least 5 micrograms. This clonotype was counted only a few times. Its antigen is as yet unknown. The clonotype was recovered from a man between 60 and 70 years old in good health. Input material: blood. The rearrangement joins TRBV5-5 to TRBJ2-4; the match to TRBD1 covers 7 bases. The closer fit of TRBJ2-7 to the DNA end suggests the J call may be wrong. CDR3 DNA: TGTGCCAGCAGCTTGGAGGGGGCCCTAAACCACGAGCAGTACTTC. Translated, it gives CASSLEGALNHEQYF.